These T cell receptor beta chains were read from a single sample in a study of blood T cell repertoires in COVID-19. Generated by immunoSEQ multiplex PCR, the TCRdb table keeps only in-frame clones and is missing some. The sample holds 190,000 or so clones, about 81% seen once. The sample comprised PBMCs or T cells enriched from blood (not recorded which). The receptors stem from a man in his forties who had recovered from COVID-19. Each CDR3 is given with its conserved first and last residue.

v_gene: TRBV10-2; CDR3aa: CASRQGLGEQYF
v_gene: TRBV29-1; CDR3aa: CSARGTGGAEKLFF
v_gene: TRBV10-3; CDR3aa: CAISDTADTQYF
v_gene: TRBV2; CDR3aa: CASSEVATKYGYTF
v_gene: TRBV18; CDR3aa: CASSPIDQGSPEDF
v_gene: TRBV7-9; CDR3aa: CASSLGTSANIPNEQFF
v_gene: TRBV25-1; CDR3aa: CASSLLPGTGELFF
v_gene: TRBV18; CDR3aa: CASSQTSGSSYEQYF
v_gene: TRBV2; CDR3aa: CASSQEGGRANEQFF
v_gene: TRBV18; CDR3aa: CASSPSDTGRAFF
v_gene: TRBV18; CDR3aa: CASSPGQGVGYGYTF
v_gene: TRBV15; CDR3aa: CATSRAGSKQYF
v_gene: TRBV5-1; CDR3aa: CASRSLQGTYEQYF
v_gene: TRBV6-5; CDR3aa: CASSRDRGNSPLHF
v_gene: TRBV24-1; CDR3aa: CATSDQVEGYTF
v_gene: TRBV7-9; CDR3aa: CASSSVGGTETQYF
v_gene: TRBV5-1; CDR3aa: CASSLLGSTDTQYF
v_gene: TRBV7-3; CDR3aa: CASSPTGGSVYEQYF
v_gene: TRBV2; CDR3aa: CASRGGTGSGYTF
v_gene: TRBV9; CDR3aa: CASSQGTSGAYEQYF
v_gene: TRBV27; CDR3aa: CASSLTGSPDTQYF
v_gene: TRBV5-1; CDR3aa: CASSLSTSGRSEQFF
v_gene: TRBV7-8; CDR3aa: CASSARQGSGYGYTF
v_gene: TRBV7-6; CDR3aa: CASSLGARAVEVYNEQFF
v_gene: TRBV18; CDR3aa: CASSRDREYSPLHF
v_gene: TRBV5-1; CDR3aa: CASSSQTSGGLTTKRGSQYF
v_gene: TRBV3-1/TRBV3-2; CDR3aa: CASSQVGGPYEQYF
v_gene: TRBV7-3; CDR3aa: CASSSNRGGTEAFF
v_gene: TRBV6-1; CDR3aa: CASSDFQGRNTIYF
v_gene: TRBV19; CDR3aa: CASSIKTGSNYGYTF
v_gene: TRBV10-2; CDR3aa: CASRRGSYNEQFF
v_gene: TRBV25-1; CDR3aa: CASISPGLQETQYF
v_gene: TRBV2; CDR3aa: CASSDVRGGKYEQYF
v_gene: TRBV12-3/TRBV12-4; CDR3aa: CASSFSTVNEQFF
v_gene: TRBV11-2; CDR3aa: CASSQTGTSGHKETQYF
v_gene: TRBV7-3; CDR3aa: CASSRQGHVPEAFF
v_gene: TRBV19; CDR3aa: CASGRTGNSGNTIYF
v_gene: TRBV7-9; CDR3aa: CASSPGTAKKLFF
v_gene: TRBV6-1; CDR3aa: CASSETSPGQERIRKLFF
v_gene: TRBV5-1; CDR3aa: CASSPGQGGYNEQFF
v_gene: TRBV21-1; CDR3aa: CASSKVASSRSSYEQYF
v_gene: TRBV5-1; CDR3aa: CASSLAGQGAGYGYTF
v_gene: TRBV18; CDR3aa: CASSPALAKNIQYF